There are many counts of the clone carrying this T cell receptor beta chain. What it recognizes is unknown. This sample stems from a study of T cells in Graves' hyperthyroidism and ophthalmopathy. General study findings and limits: Blood samples included most of the expanded thyroid clonotypes exceeding 0.001.

This CDR3 comprises 12 residues. Per germline, CDR1 MGHRA and CDR2 YSYEKL. V was cut by 1 base and J by 5 bases, with 5 bases left in between. RNA transcripts gave rise to amplified TCR beta CDR3 regions. A first-round RT-PCR of the TCR CDR3 used the HTBI primer set. TCRdb used MiXCR to reprocess the multiplex PCR reads, holding one entry per CDR3 protein. This table has 200,000 to 250,000 distinct CDR3 sequences, about 17% appearing once. The V call is TRBV4-1, the J call TRBJ1-2; no clear D. The specimen was blood. The clonotype was recovered from a woman under 30 with Graves' ophthalmopathy. The CDR3 bases are TGCGCCAGCAGCCAAGGGGTGTATGGCTACACCTTC. Its protein is CASSQGVYGYTF.